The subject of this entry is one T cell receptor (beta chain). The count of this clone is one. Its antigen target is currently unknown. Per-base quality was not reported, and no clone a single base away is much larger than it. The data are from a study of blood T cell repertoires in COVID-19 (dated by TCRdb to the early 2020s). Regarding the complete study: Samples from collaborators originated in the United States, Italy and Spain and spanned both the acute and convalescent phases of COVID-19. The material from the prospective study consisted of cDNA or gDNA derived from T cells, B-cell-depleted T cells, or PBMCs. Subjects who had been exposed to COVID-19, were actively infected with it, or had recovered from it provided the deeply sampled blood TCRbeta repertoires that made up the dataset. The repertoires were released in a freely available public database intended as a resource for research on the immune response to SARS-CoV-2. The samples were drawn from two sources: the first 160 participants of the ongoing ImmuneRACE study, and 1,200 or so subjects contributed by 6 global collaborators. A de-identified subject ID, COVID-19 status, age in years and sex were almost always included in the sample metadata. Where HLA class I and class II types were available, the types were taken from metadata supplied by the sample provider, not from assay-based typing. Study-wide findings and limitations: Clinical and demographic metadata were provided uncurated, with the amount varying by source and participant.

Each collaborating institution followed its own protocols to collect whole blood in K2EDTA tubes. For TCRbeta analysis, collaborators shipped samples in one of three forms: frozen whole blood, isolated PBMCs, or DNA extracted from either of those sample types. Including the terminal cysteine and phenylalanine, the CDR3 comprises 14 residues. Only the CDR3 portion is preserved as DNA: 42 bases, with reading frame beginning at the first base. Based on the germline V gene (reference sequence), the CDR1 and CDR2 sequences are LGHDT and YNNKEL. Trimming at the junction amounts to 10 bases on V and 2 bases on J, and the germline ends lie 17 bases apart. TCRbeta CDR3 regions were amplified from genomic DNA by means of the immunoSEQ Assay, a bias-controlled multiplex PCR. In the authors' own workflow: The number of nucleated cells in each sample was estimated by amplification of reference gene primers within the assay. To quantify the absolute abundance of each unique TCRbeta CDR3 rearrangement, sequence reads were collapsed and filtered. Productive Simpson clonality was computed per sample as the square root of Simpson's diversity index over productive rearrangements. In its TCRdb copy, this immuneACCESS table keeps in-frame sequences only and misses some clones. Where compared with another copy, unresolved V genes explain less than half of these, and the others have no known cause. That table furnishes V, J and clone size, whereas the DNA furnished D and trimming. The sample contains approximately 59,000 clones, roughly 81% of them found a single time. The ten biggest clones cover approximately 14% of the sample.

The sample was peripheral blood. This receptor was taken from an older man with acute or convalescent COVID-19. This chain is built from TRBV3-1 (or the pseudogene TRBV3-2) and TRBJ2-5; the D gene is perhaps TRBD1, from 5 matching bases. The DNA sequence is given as TGTGCCACCACCAGGCTTAGGGGTCAAGAGACCCAGTACTTC. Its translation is CATTRLRGQETQYF.